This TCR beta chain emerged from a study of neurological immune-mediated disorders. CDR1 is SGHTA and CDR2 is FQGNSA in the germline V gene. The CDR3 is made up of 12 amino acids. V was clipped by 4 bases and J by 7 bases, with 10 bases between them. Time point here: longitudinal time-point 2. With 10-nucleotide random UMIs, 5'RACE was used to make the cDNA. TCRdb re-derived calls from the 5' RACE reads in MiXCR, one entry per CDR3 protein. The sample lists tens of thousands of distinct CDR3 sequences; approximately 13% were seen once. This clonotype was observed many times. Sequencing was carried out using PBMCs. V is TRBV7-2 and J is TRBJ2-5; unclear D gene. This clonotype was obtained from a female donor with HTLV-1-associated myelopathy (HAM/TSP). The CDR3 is CASSSASTTQYF. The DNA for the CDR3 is TGTGCCAGCAGCTCCGCCTCAACGACCCAGTACTTC. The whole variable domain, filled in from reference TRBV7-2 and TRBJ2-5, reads GAGVSQSPSNKVTEKGKDVELRCDPISGHTALYWYRQSLGQGLEFLIYFQGNSAPDKSGLPSDRFSAERTGGSVSTLTIQRTQQEDSAVYLCASSSASTTQYFGPGTRLLVL.